The 10 T cell receptor beta chains reported below all come from one sample, sequenced in a study of cytomegalovirus exposure and HLA in healthy donors. Both 60 Vbeta primers and 13 Jbeta primers went into the PCR. Sequenced by immunoSEQ multiplex PCR; TCRdb stores in-frame clones only, minus some. Of about 180,000 clones in the sample, around four fifths were seen once. The sample consisted of PBMCs. These receptors were collected from a woman under 40 in good health and CMV-seropositive.

V and J are TRBV29-1 and TRBJ1-2, with a tentative D call TRBD1 (6 bases). The CDR3 is 16 amino acids. The germline V gene has CDR1 SQVTM and CDR2 ANQGSEA. The germline V and J ends were trimmed by 6 bases and 0 bases, with 20 bases remaining between them. The CDR3 coding sequence is TGCAGCGTGGGTGGAGGGGGGGGCTCCTCTAACTATGGCTACACCTTC. It specifies CSVGGGGGSSNYGYTF.

This sequence joins TRBV7-6 and TRBJ1-3; D perhaps matches TRBD1 (5 bases). From germline, CDR1 is SGHVS and CDR2 FNYEAQ. Trimming cost V 0 bases and J 8 bases, with 14 bases left between them. The CDR3 contains 15 residues. CDR3 in DNA: TGTGCCAGCAGCTTAGCGCTACGGGGAGGGGACACCATATATTTT. Residues: CASSLALRGGDTIYF.

The chain links TRBV5-1 to TRBJ1-2; 7 nucleotides align to TRBD1. CDR3 length: 14 amino acids. Germline values: CDR1 SGHRS, CDR2 YFSETQ. Trimming cost V 0 bases and J 8 bases; bases outside gene matches: 7. The CDR3, as DNA: TGCGCCAGCAGCTTGGAAGGGGGCGCGTGGGGCTACACCTTC. Its protein is CASSLEGGAWGYTF.

This clone showed up just once. This chain links TRBV5-4 with TRBJ2-7, with TRBD2 as a possible D gene (6 bases). Germline V gene data show CDR1 as SGHNT and CDR2 as YYREEE (reference sequence). The CDR3 is made up of 13 amino acids. V lost 0 bases and J 6 bases, leaving 10 bases between the germline ends. In DNA, the CDR3 is TGTGCCAGCAGCTTGGCGGGGGTTATCGAGCAGTACTTC. It encodes CASSLAGVIEQYF.

The rearrangement joins TRBV9 to TRBJ1-1; D uncertain. Trimming removed 1 base from V and 3 bases from J, with 10 bases in between. Germline V gene data show CDR1 as SGDLS and CDR2 as YYNGEE. The CDR3 loop spans 14 amino acids. CDR3 bases: TGTGCCAGCAGCGTATCTCCCGGGGACACTGAAGCTTTCTTT. Protein product: CASSVSPGDTEAFF.

For the CDR3, the DNA is TGTGCCAGCAGTTTGACTAGCGGGAGGAATACCTACGAGCAGTACTTC. Translated, it gives CASSLTSGRNTYEQYF. The V call is TRBV28, the J call TRBJ2-7, with TRBD2 matching 13 bases. V lost 3 bases, J lost 2 bases, and 4 bases stayed unmatched. This CDR3 is built from 16 residues. Germline CDR1 MDHEN, CDR2 SYDVKM. Full variable domain (rest looked up from reference TRBV28 and TRBJ2-7): DVKVTQSSRYLVKRTGEKVFLECVQDMDHENMFWYRQDPGLGLRLIYFSYDVKMKEKGDIPEGYSVSREKKERFSLILESASTNQTSMYLCASSLTSGRNTYEQYFGPGTRLTVT.

This chain links TRBV5-6 with TRBJ2-1, with 11 nucleotides matching TRBD1. Germline V gene sequence: CDR1 SGHDT, CDR2 YYEEEE. CDR3 length: 15 residues. Trimming removed 4 bases from V and 3 bases from J; junction bases left unmatched: 3. CDR3 sequence reads: CASSPGQGVYNEQFF. The CDR3 DNA is TGTGCCAGCAGCCCGGGACAGGGGGTCTACAATGAGCAGTTCTTC. The full variable domain, in which reference TRBV5-6 and TRBJ2-1 provide the parts outside the CDR3, is DAGVTQSPTHLIKTRGQQVTLRCSPKSGHDTVSWYQQALGQGPQFIFQYYEEEERQRGNFPDRFSGHQFPNYSSELNVNALLLGDSALYLCASSPGQGVYNEQFFGPGTRLTVL.

The rearrangement joins TRBV5-1 to TRBJ2-3; 10 bases are a match to TRBD2. This CDR3 has 16 residues. With 4 bases clipped from V and 2 bases from J, the junction kept 7 bases outside the gene matches. Germline V gene data show CDR1 as SGHRS and CDR2 as YFSETQ. In nucleotides, the CDR3 is TGCGCCAGCAGCCCAGGACTAGCGGTGGACACAGATACGCAGTATTTT. This codes for CASSPGLAVDTDTQYF.

The chain employs TRBV5-8 and TRBJ2-7, with D tentatively TRBD2 (6 bases). Germline CDR1 is SGHTS and CDR2 is YDEGEE. This CDR3 contains 14 residues. V dropped 4 bases and J dropped 5 bases, with 16 bases sitting between them. For the CDR3, the DNA is TGTGCCAGCAGCCGGGGGACGCTCGCCCACGAGCAGTACTTC. It translates to CASSRGTLAHEQYF.

The genes are TRBV5-1 and TRBJ1-1, with D perhaps matching TRBD1 (6 bases). The CDR3 totals 14 residues. The V and J ends lost 0 bases and 4 bases respectively, with 10 bases between them. CDR1 SGHRS and CDR2 YFSETQ come from the germline V gene. The CDR3 here is CASSLEQGGTEAFF. DNA for the CDR3: TGCGCCAGCAGCTTGGAACAGGGTGGCACTGAAGCTTTCTTT. The variable domain in full, completed from reference TRBV5-1 and TRBJ1-1, reads KAGVTQTPRYLIKTRGQQVTLSCSPISGHRSVSWYQQTPGQGLQFLFEYFSETQRNKGNFPGRFSGRQFSNSRSEMNVSTLELGDSALYLCASSLEQGGTEAFFGQGTRLTVV.